The rows below give T cell receptor beta chains drawn from one sample of a study of response to subunit inactivated influenza vaccine. One entry per CDR3 protein, called by TCRdb with MiXCR from the RT-PCR reads. The table includes more than 500,000 distinct CDR3 sequences, around 11% detected once. A further study also used this sample, focusing on T cells expressing NK-cell markers.

This material consisted of PBMCs from blood, taken on the day of vaccination. The source is a man aged 50 or older who received an inactivated influenza vaccine. The CDR3 runs from the conserved cysteine through the conserved F or W. Each record gives: D gene, J gene, V gene, clone size, CDR3 protein, CDR3 DNA. The D gene is left open where the match is weak. Rows give clone size only sometimes, using once, few, many, or a class for an expanded clone.

D: NA
J: TRBJ2-3
V: TRBV6-1
size: many
CDR3: CASSQTGGDTQYF
DNA: TGTGCCAGCAGTCAGACCGGGGGAGATACGCAGTATTTT

D: TRBD1
J: TRBJ2-5
V: TRBV15
size: NA
CDR3: CATSRGQGLGETQYF
DNA: TGTGCCACCAGCAGGGGACAGGGACTGGGAGAGACCCAGTACTTC

D: TRBD2
J: TRBJ2-3
V: TRBV7-2
size: NA
CDR3: CASSFLAGGGHTQYF
DNA: TGTGCCAGCAGCTTCCTAGCGGGAGGGGGTCATACGCAGTATTTT

D: TRBD2
J: TRBJ2-1
V: TRBV12-3/TRBV12-4
size: NA
CDR3: CASSLSLAVNEQFF
DNA: TGTGCCAGCAGTTTGTCCCTAGCGGTAAATGAGCAGTTCTTC

D: TRBD2
J: TRBJ2-5
V: TRBV10-3
size: NA
CDR3: CAISETESLAGSKKTQYF
DNA: TGTGCCATCAGTGAAACGGAGTCACTAGCGGGATCCAAAAAGACCCAGTACTTC

D: NA
J: TRBJ2-5
V: TRBV7-8
size: NA
CDR3: CASSLRLQETQYF
DNA: TGTGCCAGCAGCTTACGCCTCCAAGAGACCCAGTACTTC

D: TRBD2
J: TRBJ2-1
V: TRBV6-2/TRBV6-3
size: NA
CDR3: CASTLAGGGYNEQFF
DNA: TGTGCCAGTACCCTAGCGGGAGGGGGATACAATGAGCAGTTCTTC

D: NA
J: TRBJ2-4
V: TRBV12-3/TRBV12-4
size: many
CDR3: CASRSGWAAKNIQYF
DNA: TGTGCCAGCAGATCAGGGTGGGCAGCCAAAAACATTCAGTACTTC

D: TRBD2
J: TRBJ2-7
V: TRBV28
size: NA
CDR3: CASSRAGDTLEQYF
DNA: TGTGCCAGCAGTAGAGCGGGAGACACCCTCGAGCAGTACTTC

D: NA
J: TRBJ1-6
V: TRBV12-3/TRBV12-4
size: NA
CDR3: CASSFDSYNSPLHF
DNA: TGTGCCAGCAGTTTCGACAGTTATAATTCACCCCTCCACTTT

D: TRBD1
J: TRBJ2-1
V: TRBV7-3
size: few
CDR3: CASSLDRAQNEQFF
DNA: TGTGCCAGCAGCTTAGACAGGGCGCAAAATGAGCAGTTCTTC

D: TRBD1
J: TRBJ2-1
V: TRBV3-1
size: many
CDR3: CASSQVGQRNEQFF
DNA: TGTGCCAGCAGCCAAGTGGGACAGCGCAATGAGCAGTTCTTC

D: NA
J: TRBJ1-4
V: TRBV7-2
size: few
CDR3: CASSSTWTAPAVF
DNA: TGTGCCAGCAGCTCAACTTGGACAGCTCCCGCGGTTTTT

D: NA
J: TRBJ2-7
V: TRBV7-2
size: NA
CDR3: CASSARTTGYEQYF
DNA: TGTGCCAGCAGCGCCCGGACTACAGGCTACGAGCAGTACTTC

D: NA
J: TRBJ2-3
V: TRBV7-3
size: few
CDR3: CASSSARDPGSDTQYF
DNA: TGTGCCAGCAGCTCAGCACGGGACCCTGGGTCAGATACGCAGTATTTT

D: NA
J: TRBJ2-7
V: TRBV7-9
size: NA
CDR3: CASSQGMVEQYF
DNA: TGTGCCAGCAGCCAGGGGATGGTCGAGCAGTACTTC

D: NA
J: TRBJ2-5
V: TRBV28
size: NA
CDR3: CASSFSRGEGTQYF
DNA: TGTGCCAGCAGCTTTAGCAGGGGGGAAGGGACCCAGTACTTC

D: NA
J: TRBJ2-1
V: TRBV5-6
size: few
CDR3: CASSFEGYQRSYNEQFF
DNA: TGTGCCAGCAGTTTTGAAGGGTACCAACGCTCCTACAATGAGCAGTTCTTC

D: NA
J: TRBJ1-6
V: TRBV7-2
size: many
CDR3: CASSLASGGLNSPLHF
DNA: TGTGCCAGCAGCTTAGCTTCAGGCGGACTAAATTCACCCCTCCACTTT

D: NA
J: TRBJ2-1
V: TRBV4-2
size: NA
CDR3: CASSQDRASGTYNEQFF
DNA: TGTGCCAGCAGCCAAGATAGGGCCAGCGGAACCTACAATGAGCAGTTCTTC

D: NA
J: TRBJ2-6
V: TRBV29-1
size: many
CDR3: CSVDSGANVLTF
DNA: TGCAGCGTTGACTCTGGGGCCAACGTCCTGACTTTC

D: NA
J: TRBJ2-7
V: TRBV5-1
size: few
CDR3: CASSLAPVDGGEQYF
DNA: TGCGCCAGCAGCTTGGCCCCTGTGGACGGAGGCGAGCAGTACTTC

D: NA
J: TRBJ2-7
V: TRBV10-3
size: few
CDR3: CAISESSVAYEQYF
DNA: TGTGCCATCAGTGAGTCGTCGGTTGCCTACGAGCAGTACTTC

D: NA
J: TRBJ2-1
V: TRBV28
size: many
CDR3: CASSPDSSPYNEQFF
DNA: TGTGCCAGCAGCCCAGACTCCAGCCCTTACAATGAGCAGTTCTTC

D: NA
J: TRBJ2-7
V: TRBV5-1
size: few
CDR3: CASSSTTSFGEQYF
DNA: TGCGCCAGCAGCTCTACCACTAGCTTTGGCGAGCAGTACTTC

D: TRBD1
J: TRBJ1-2
V: TRBV29-1
size: NA
CDR3: CSVAQLTGYGYTF
DNA: TGCAGCGTTGCCCAACTGACAGGGTATGGCTACACCTTC

D: NA
J: TRBJ1-5
V: TRBV28
size: NA
CDR3: CASSLIALYGSDSNQPQHF
DNA: TGTGCCAGCAGTTTAATTGCACTTTATGGCAGTGACAGCAATCAGCCCCAGCATTTT

D: TRBD2
J: TRBJ2-5
V: TRBV6-2/TRBV6-3
size: few
CDR3: CASSYASGTSGRGRQETQYF
DNA: TGTGCCAGCAGTTACGCCTCCGGGACTAGCGGGAGAGGTCGCCAAGAGACCCAGTACTTC

D: NA
J: TRBJ1-4
V: TRBV6-1
size: NA
CDR3: CASQWVREKLFF
DNA: TGTGCCAGCCAATGGGTACGGGAAAAACTGTTTTTT

D: NA
J: TRBJ2-7
V: TRBV29-1
size: NA
CDR3: CSVMNTGSSYEQYF
DNA: TGCAGCGTAATGAACACGGGGTCTTCCTACGAGCAGTACTTC

D: TRBD2
J: TRBJ2-5
V: TRBV7-2
size: NA
CDR3: CASSLAISASGGAETQYF
DNA: TGTGCCAGCAGCTTAGCAATTTCGGCTAGCGGGGGCGCTGAGACCCAGTACTTC

D: TRBD2
J: TRBJ2-1
V: TRBV9
size: NA
CDR3: CASSVGAGLADNEQFF
DNA: TGTGCCAGCAGCGTAGGGGCCGGACTAGCGGACAATGAGCAGTTCTTC

D: NA
J: TRBJ1-2
V: TRBV11-2
size: NA
CDR3: CASSPRPYGYTF
DNA: TGTGCCAGCAGCCCCCGACCGTATGGCTACACCTTC

D: NA
J: TRBJ2-1
V: TRBV24-1
size: NA
CDR3: CATKGDSYNEQFF
DNA: TGTGCCACCAAAGGTGACAGTTACAATGAGCAGTTCTTC

D: NA
J: TRBJ2-7
V: TRBV5-1
size: few
CDR3: CASSLAANPHEQYF
DNA: TGCGCCAGCAGCTTGGCGGCAAATCCCCACGAGCAGTACTTC

D: TRBD1
J: TRBJ2-3
V: TRBV4-1
size: few
CDR3: CASSLGQGLLDTQYF
DNA: TGCGCCAGCAGCCTCGGACAGGGGCTTCTAGATACGCAGTATTTT

D: NA
J: TRBJ2-1
V: TRBV3-1
size: NA
CDR3: CASSAGLSGSYNEQFF
DNA: TGTGCCAGCAGCGCGGGACTGAGCGGCTCCTACAATGAGCAGTTCTTC

D: NA
J: TRBJ1-1
V: TRBV10-3
size: many
CDR3: CAITRTEMNTEAFF
DNA: TGTGCCATCACCCGGACAGAAATGAACACTGAAGCTTTCTTT

D: TRBD1
J: TRBJ2-1
V: TRBV5-1
size: NA
CDR3: CASSKDRADEQFF
DNA: TGCGCCAGCAGCAAGGACAGGGCCGATGAGCAGTTCTTC

D: NA
J: TRBJ1-2
V: TRBV7-2
size: NA
CDR3: CASSGGAHYGYTF
DNA: TGTGCCAGCAGCGGGGGCGCGCACTATGGCTACACCTTC

D: NA
J: TRBJ2-1
V: TRBV7-9
size: few
CDR3: CASSFPSRLSYNEQFF
DNA: TGTGCCAGCAGCTTCCCCTCCCGCCTTTCCTACAATGAGCAGTTCTTC

D: TRBD2
J: TRBJ2-1
V: TRBV11-2
size: NA
CDR3: CASSSRSVAGGITYNEQFF
DNA: TGTGCCAGCAGCTCCAGATCAGTAGCGGGGGGTATAACCTACAATGAGCAGTTCTTC

D: NA
J: TRBJ1-1
V: TRBV29-1
size: few
CDR3: CSVGENTEAFF
DNA: TGCAGCGTAGGGGAGAACACTGAAGCTTTCTTT

D: NA
J: TRBJ2-7
V: TRBV20-1
size: once
CDR3: CSAPHRDSYEQYF
DNA: TGCAGTGCTCCCCACAGGGACTCCTACGAGCAGTACTTC

D: NA
J: TRBJ2-7
V: TRBV28
size: NA
CDR3: CASRDTYEQYF
DNA: TGTGCCAGCAGAGACACTTACGAGCAGTACTTC

D: NA
J: TRBJ2-2
V: TRBV5-1
size: NA
CDR3: CASSEQTGTGRELFF
DNA: TGCGCCAGCAGCGAACAGACAGGAACGGGCCGGGAGCTGTTTTTT

D: NA
J: TRBJ1-4
V: TRBV28
size: many
CDR3: CASSVGDHGYEKLFF
DNA: TGTGCCAGCAGTGTAGGGGACCACGGCTATGAAAAACTGTTTTTT

D: NA
J: TRBJ1-1
V: TRBV20-1
size: NA
CDR3: CSAREDMNTEAFF
DNA: TGCAGTGCTAGAGAGGATATGAACACTGAAGCTTTCTTT

D: NA
J: TRBJ2-7
V: TRBV6-1
size: NA
CDR3: CASSDQGFGEQYF
DNA: TGTGCCAGCAGTGATCAGGGATTTGGGGAGCAGTACTTC